These 24 T cell receptor beta chains were all obtained from the same sample, sequenced in a study of T-cell reconstitution after alpha-beta-depleted transplantation in children. TCRbeta library construction was performed incorporating unique molecular identifiers. From the PCR reads, TCRdb called clonotypes with MiXCR, one entry per CDR3 protein. The sample shows roughly 500,000 distinct CDR3 sequences, 15% to 20% of them seen only once. Specimen: PBMCs from the stem cell graft donor, collected from the stem cell graft. The receptors stem from a human donor who donated a stem cell graft to a child with acute lymphoblastic leukemia.

The chain joins TRBV7-9 to TRBJ2-7; TRBD2 might be the D (5 bases). The CDR3 is made up of 15 amino acids. Trimming took off 0 bases at V and 0 bases at J, with 9 bases between the two ends. Germline loops: CDR1 SEHNR, CDR2 FQNEAQ (reference sequence). The CDR3 DNA sequence: TGTGCCAGCAGCTTAGCGCTGGGAGTCTCCTACGAGCAGTACTTC. Protein product: CASSLALGVSYEQYF.

The chain employs TRBV6-2 or TRBV6-3 and TRBJ2-3; 9 positions match TRBD1. The CDR3 spans 18 residues. Unmatched junction bases numbered 13, after V lost 5 bases and J lost 1 base. Per germline, CDR1 MNHEY and CDR2 SVGEGT. Here the CDR3 reads CASSRTSTGTGRTDTQYF. In DNA form, the CDR3 reads TGTGCCAGCAGTCGCACCTCTACCGGGACAGGGCGCACAGATACGCAGTATTTT.

The chain uses TRBV7-9 and TRBJ2-1; 9 bases are a match to TRBD2. Germline values: CDR1 SEHNR, CDR2 FQNEAQ (reference sequence). CDR3 length: 14 residues. After removal of 6 bases from V and 9 bases from J, the junction contained 9 bases not matched to a gene. The CDR3 here is CASRGAGGSREQFF. DNA of the CDR3: TGTGCCAGCAGAGGGGCGGGAGGGTCTCGTGAGCAGTTCTTC.

This clonotype was seen a few times. The CDR3 region is CSVEDGRTYEQYF. Here the CDR3 DNA reads TGCAGCGTTGAAGACGGGCGGACCTACGAGCAGTACTTC. The chain combines TRBV29-1 with TRBJ2-7; D gene unclear. This CDR3 region has 13 residues. Per germline, CDR1 SQVTM and CDR2 ANQGSEA. V dropped 0 bases and J dropped 2 bases, with 8 bases sitting between them.

This clonotype was observed once. CDR3 loop: CASSLGVLTSYNEQFF. CDR3 in DNA: TGTGCCAGCAGCTTAGGAGTCCTGACTAGTTACAATGAGCAGTTCTTC. The genes are TRBV7-2 and TRBJ2-1, with D possibly TRBD2 on 6 matching bases. The CDR3 sequence is 16 residues long. Germline assignment: CDR1 SGHTA and CDR2 FQGNSA. Trimming stripped 1 base from V and 4 bases from J, with 14 bases between.

The chain joins TRBV20-1 to TRBJ2-7; weak D call: TRBD1 (5 bases). V was cut by 6 bases and J by 0 bases, with 21 bases left in between. Per the germline V gene, CDR1 is DFQATT and CDR2 is SNEGSKA (reference sequence). This CDR3 contains 16 residues. Here the CDR3 reads CSALGLVRGPSYEQYF. CDR3 DNA sequence: TGCAGTGCCCTGGGGTTGGTAAGGGGTCCCTCCTACGAGCAGTACTTC.

This chain uses TRBV7-8 with TRBJ2-7, with TRBD2 matching 9 bases. Germline loops: CDR1 SGHVS, CDR2 FQNEAQ. With 6 bases clipped from V and 0 bases from J, the junction kept 6 bases outside the gene matches. CDR3 length equals 15 residues. This CDR3 is CASSVLAGVSYEQYF. CDR3 bases: TGTGCCAGCAGTGTACTAGCGGGCGTCTCCTACGAGCAGTACTTC.

This clonotype was detected many times. V usage is TRBV5-1 and J usage is TRBJ1-4; no firm D call. V was clipped by 0 bases and J by 2 bases, with 5 bases between them. Per germline, CDR1 SGHRS and CDR2 YFSETQ. This CDR3 comprises 14 residues. The CDR3 region has the DNA TGCGCCAGCAGCTTGGGCCGGACTAATGAAAAACTGTTTTTT. Protein product: CASSLGRTNEKLFF.

This clonotype occurred a few times. V usage is TRBV6-1 and J usage is TRBJ2-7; D may match TRBD1 or TRBD2 (5 bases each). Trimming took 7 bases from V and 5 from J, leaving 18 bases between them. The length of the CDR3 is 14 residues. Per the germline V gene, CDR1 is MNHNS and CDR2 is SASEGT. The chain's CDR3 is CASKPGLVFHEQYF. The CDR3 coding sequence is TGTGCCAGCAAGCCGGGGCTGGTGTTCCACGAGCAGTACTTC.

This clonotype was detected a few times. The rearrangement uses TRBV30 and TRBJ2-1; 9 bases are shared with TRBD1. Germline V CDR1 and CDR2: GTSNPN, SVGIG (reference sequence). The ends lost 3 bases at V and 5 bases at J; junction bases unmatched: 8. The CDR3 totals 15 residues. The CDR3 loop is CAWRKQGAFHNEQFF. The CDR3 DNA is TGTGCCTGGAGAAAACAGGGGGCTTTCCACAATGAGCAGTTCTTC. Full variable domain (missing parts from reference TRBV30 and TRBJ2-1): SQTIHQWPATLVQPVGSPLSLECTVEGTSNPNLYWYRQAAGRGLQLLFYSVGIGQISSEVPQNLSASRPQDRQFILSSKKLLLSDSGFYLCAWRKQGAFHNEQFFGPGTRLTVL.

The table lists this clonotype with a few counts. CDR3 sequence reads: CASWVAGKQETQYF. The DNA of the CDR3 is TGTGCCAGCTGGGTAGCGGGGAAACAAGAGACCCAGTACTTC. This chain links TRBV6-1 with TRBJ2-5; 8 bases fit TRBD2. CDR3 length: 14 amino acids. Germline-derived CDR1 and CDR2 are MNHNS and SASEGT. J gave up 2 bases and V 8 bases, and 7 bases lay outside the gene matches.

This clonotype was seen more than once but under ten times. The rearrangement links TRBV29-1 to TRBJ2-4; D assignment may be TRBD1 or TRBD2 (5 bases each). Trimming took 7 bases from V and 6 from J, leaving 13 bases between them. This CDR3 is 12 amino acids long. The germline V gene has CDR1 SQVTM and CDR2 ANQGSEA. The CDR3 DNA is TGCAGCGCACGGGACGGCCGAAACATTCAGTACTTC. Its translation is CSARDGRNIQYF.

This clonotype has just a few counts. This chain joins TRBV18 and TRBJ2-3; D possibly corresponds to TRBD1 (7 bases). V shed 0 bases and J shed 6 bases, with 13 bases lying between them. The germline gives CDR1 KGHSH, CDR2 LQKENI. This CDR3 spans 15 amino acids. CDR3 residues: CASSPPNRGGDTQYF. The DNA of the CDR3 is TGTGCCAGCTCACCACCGAACAGGGGAGGCGATACGCAGTATTTT.

This rearrangement joins TRBV19 to TRBJ1-2, with D tentatively TRBD1 (6 bases). The CDR3 length is 14 residues. The germline V and J ends were trimmed by 3 bases and 4 bases, with 12 bases remaining between them. Germline V gene data show CDR1 as LNHDA and CDR2 as SQIVND (reference sequence). For the CDR3, the DNA is TGTGCCAGTAGTATCCCAGGGACAAGCTATGGCTACACCTTC. Translated, it gives CASSIPGTSYGYTF. The full variable domain, with the rest looked up from reference TRBV19 and TRBJ1-2, is DGGITQSPKYLFRKEGQNVTLSCEQNLNHDAMYWYRQDPGQGLRLIYYSQIVNDFQKGDIAEGYSVSREKKESFPLTVTSAQKNPTAFYLCASSIPGTSYGYTFGSGTRLTVV.

V gene TRBV20-1 combines with J gene TRBJ2-3, with D perhaps TRBD2 (6 bases). This CDR3 region has 13 residues. V was shortened by 6 bases and J by 4 bases, with 14 bases between the two germline ends. Germline V lookup: CDR1 DFQATT, CDR2 SNEGSKA (reference sequence). For the CDR3, the DNA is TGCAGTGCACCACTAGCCGCGGCAGATACGCAGTATTTT. It codes for CSAPLAAADTQYF.

This chain uses TRBV7-8 with TRBJ1-5, with a weak D call TRBD1 (5 bases). V shed 4 bases and J shed 0 bases, with 13 bases lying between them. The CDR3 consists of 16 residues. Germline loops: CDR1 SGHVS, CDR2 FQNEAQ. The CDR3 nucleotides read TGTGCCAGCAGCTCCTTTGGGGGGGGTAGCAATCAGCCCCAGCATTTT. This gives the protein CASSSFGGGSNQPQHF.

This clonotype came up a few times. The chain is built from TRBV7-9 and TRBJ2-7; 8 bases agree with TRBD2. The V gene end was trimmed by 4 bases and the J gene end by 2 bases; junction bases not matched to a gene: 10. The length of the CDR3 is 16 residues. Germline loops: CDR1 SEHNR, CDR2 FQNEAQ (reference sequence). The CDR3 loop is CASSSPWAGGAYEQYF. CDR3 in DNA: TGTGCCAGCAGCTCACCTTGGGCGGGAGGTGCCTACGAGCAGTACTTC.

This clonotype was seen a handful of times. The CDR3 spells CAISDRGRTNQPQHF. Here the CDR3 DNA reads TGTGCCATCAGTGACCGTGGCAGGACCAATCAGCCCCAGCATTTT. V gene TRBV10-3 combines with J gene TRBJ1-5; D is ambiguous. Germline values: CDR1 ENHRY, CDR2 SYGVKD. The CDR3 consists of 15 residues. V lost 3 bases to trimming and J lost 3 bases, with 12 bases between them.

This clonotype was counted between two and nine times. This sequence joins TRBV29-1 and TRBJ1-2; TRBD1 matches 7 bases. Germline CDR1 is SQVTM and CDR2 is ANQGSEA. The CDR3 extends over 14 amino acids. The junction had 12 bases not matched to a gene; V was cut back by 6 bases and J by 5 bases. This chain's CDR3 is CSVPFTGDIYGYTF. The CDR3, as DNA: TGCAGCGTCCCCTTTACAGGGGACATTTATGGCTACACCTTC.

The chain joins TRBV12-3 or TRBV12-4 to TRBJ1-1; D not certain. Deletions cut 2 bases from V and 3 bases from J, with 13 bases between. The CDR3 sequence is 15 residues long. The CDR3 reads CASSLLVREDTEAFF. The DNA of the CDR3 is TGTGCCAGCAGTTTATTGGTGAGGGAGGACACTGAAGCTTTCTTT.

The table lists this clonotype with a few counts. The J gene is TRBJ2-3, the V gene TRBV6-5, with 10 bases fitting TRBD2. The junction had 1 base not matched to a gene; V was cut back by 2 bases and J by 2 bases. The germline V gene encodes CDR1 MNHEY and CDR2 SVGAGI. The CDR3 extends over 15 amino acids. In DNA form, the CDR3 reads TGTGCCAGCAGTTACACTAGCGGGACCACAGATACGCAGTATTTT. Protein: CASSYTSGTTDTQYF.

This clonotype was picked up a small number of times. This chain joins TRBV29-1 and TRBJ2-3; 10 nucleotides match TRBD1. The CDR3 consists of 15 residues. The V gene end was trimmed by 6 bases and the J gene end by 6 bases; junction bases not matched to a gene: 12. CDR1 is SQVTM and CDR2 is ANQGSEA in the germline V gene. CDR3 sequence (DNA): TGCAGCGTGACAGGGGGCGTTTTCCCGCTGGATACGCAGTATTTT. Its translation is CSVTGGVFPLDTQYF.

The rearrangement uses TRBV27 and TRBJ1-5, with D possibly matching TRBD1 (6 bases). The germline V and J ends were trimmed by 3 bases and 2 bases, with 17 bases remaining between them. Germline-derived CDR1 and CDR2 are MNHEY and SMNVEV (reference sequence). The CDR3 is made up of 17 amino acids. CDR3 sequence (DNA): TGTGCCAGCAGTTTCCTACCAGGGGCGCGGGGCAATCAGCCCCAGCATTTT. Its translation is CASSFLPGARGNQPQHF.

Ten or more counts support this clonotype. The J gene is TRBJ1-3, the V gene TRBV5-1; D is ambiguous. The V end lost 0 bases, the J end lost 2 bases, and 3 bases lay between the germline ends. Looked up from germline, CDR1 is SGHRS and CDR2 is YFSETQ. CDR3 length equals 13 residues. CDR3 in amino acids: CASSLEPGNTIYF. For the CDR3, the DNA is TGCGCCAGCAGCTTGGAGCCTGGAAACACCATATATTTT.